Listed below are T cell receptor beta chains from one sample, sequenced in a study of cytomegalovirus exposure and HLA in healthy donors. Some clones are missing from TCRdb's copy, which holds only in-frame ones; the method was immunoSEQ multiplex PCR. The top ten clones hold 1% to 1.5% of a sample with 150,000 to 200,000 clones, about 84% of them seen once. The material sequenced was PBMCs. Every receptor here comes from a man in his fifties or sixties in good health and CMV-seropositive. The CDR3 runs from the conserved cysteine through the conserved F or W. Fields, in order: clone size, D gene, V gene, CDR3 length, J gene, CDR3 DNA, CDR3 protein. D genes are given only for firm matches. Part of the rows lack a size; the others show once, few, many or a class for expanded clones.

size: few; D: NA; V: TRBV5-1; length: 14; J: TRBJ1-1; DNA: TGCGCCAGCAGCCCGGACAGAACCTACACTGAAGCTTTCTTT; CDR3: CASSPDRTYTEAFF
size: NA; D: TRBD2; V: TRBV7-9; length: 15; J: TRBJ2-1; DNA: TGTGCCAGCAGCTTAAGCGGGAGCTCCTACAATGAGCAGTTCTTC; CDR3: CASSLSGSSYNEQFF
size: NA; D: TRBD1; V: TRBV5-1; length: 14; J: TRBJ1-2; DNA: TGCGCCAGCAGCTCCGACAGGGAGATCTATGGCTACACCTTC; CDR3: CASSSDREIYGYTF
size: NA; D: NA; V: TRBV13; length: 16; J: TRBJ1-1; DNA: TGTGCCAGCAGCACTCAGGCCAGGGGTTGGAGCACTGAAGCTTTCTTT; CDR3: CASSTQARGWSTEAFF
size: once; D: NA; V: TRBV9; length: 15; J: TRBJ2-2; DNA: TGTGCCAGCAGCCGCGACACGCAAACCACCGGGGAGCTGTTTTTT; CDR3: CASSRDTQTTGELFF
size: NA; D: NA; V: TRBV6-5; length: 11; J: TRBJ1-2; DNA: TGTGCCAGCATGGACAGCTGGGGCTACACCTTC; CDR3: CASMDSWGYTF
size: NA; D: TRBD1; V: TRBV6-6; length: 15; J: TRBJ2-7; DNA: TGTGCCAGCAGTTACAGCCGGGACAGGGTCCACGAGCAGTACTTC; CDR3: CASSYSRDRVHEQYF
size: NA; D: TRBD1; V: TRBV11-2; length: 15; J: TRBJ1-2; DNA: TGTGCCAGCAGCTCCTCCCGGACAGGTGGCTATGGCTACACCTTC; CDR3: CASSSSRTGGYGYTF
size: once; D: NA; V: TRBV9; length: 13; J: TRBJ1-3; DNA: TGTGCCAGCACAGGGGATGTTGGAAACACCATATATTTT; CDR3: CASTGDVGNTIYF
size: NA; D: NA; V: TRBV29-1; length: 13; J: TRBJ1-5; DNA: TGCAGCGTTGACTTGGGGGCCAATCAGCCCCAGCATTTT; CDR3: CSVDLGANQPQHF
size: few; D: NA; V: TRBV30; length: 14; J: TRBJ1-5; DNA: TGTGCCTGGAGCCGGGGGACGTTCAACCAGCCCCAGCATTTT; CDR3: CAWSRGTFNQPQHF
size: once; D: NA; V: TRBV19; length: 14; J: TRBJ1-3; DNA: TGTGCCAGTACTGCGGGGGGAACTGGAAACACCATATATTTT; CDR3: CASTAGGTGNTIYF
size: NA; D: TRBD1; V: TRBV4-3; length: 16; J: TRBJ2-2; DNA: TGCGCCAGCAGCCGAGTGACAGGGGGCTACACCGGGGAGCTGTTTTTT; CDR3: CASSRVTGGYTGELFF
size: NA; D: TRBD1; V: TRBV7-9; length: 14; J: TRBJ1-2; DNA: TGTGCCAGCAGCTTAGGACAGGGGGCGCCCGGCTACACCTTC; CDR3: CASSLGQGAPGYTF
size: NA; D: NA; V: TRBV7-8; length: 13; J: TRBJ1-2; DNA: TGTGCCAGCAGCTTAGGAGGGTTCTATGGCTACACCTTC; CDR3: CASSLGGFYGYTF
size: NA; D: NA; V: TRBV5-1; length: 15; J: TRBJ2-2; DNA: TGCGCCAGCACCCCCCTAGCGACGAACACCGGGGAGCTGTTTTTT; CDR3: CASTPLATNTGELFF
size: NA; D: NA; V: TRBV6-1; length: 15; J: TRBJ2-1; DNA: TGTGCCAGCAGCCAGGACCCCGGGGTCCACAATGAGCAGTTCTTC; CDR3: CASSQDPGVHNEQFF
size: once; D: TRBD1; V: TRBV6-5; length: 15; J: TRBJ2-7; DNA: TGTGCCAGCAGCCGCGGACAGGGGCCTGCCTACGAGCAGTACTTC; CDR3: CASSRGQGPAYEQYF
size: NA; D: TRBD2; V: TRBV2; length: 14; J: TRBJ2-7; DNA: TGTGCCAGCAGCTTTAGCGGGAGGGGCTTCGAGCAGTACTTC; CDR3: CASSFSGRGFEQYF
size: NA; D: TRBD2; V: TRBV6-6; length: 15; J: TRBJ2-2; DNA: TGTGCCAGCAGCCCCGGGACTACGAACACCGGGGAGCTGTTTTTT; CDR3: CASSPGTTNTGELFF
size: NA; D: TRBD2; V: TRBV7-2; length: 17; J: TRBJ2-1; DNA: TGTGCCAGCAGCTTAAGGGGGACTAGCGGAGCCTACAATGAGCAGTTCTTC; CDR3: CASSLRGTSGAYNEQFF
size: NA; D: TRBD2; V: TRBV7-3; length: 17; J: TRBJ2-2; DNA: TGTGCCAGCAGCCCCAGTAGGGAGCGGGACCCAACCGGGGAGCTGTTTTTT; CDR3: CASSPSRERDPTGELFF
size: NA; D: TRBD2; V: TRBV28; length: 17; J: TRBJ2-3; DNA: TGTGCCAGCAGTCGACTAGCGGGTGGGAGGAGCACAGATACGCAGTATTTT; CDR3: CASSRLAGGRSTDTQYF
size: NA; D: NA; V: TRBV2; length: 14; J: TRBJ1-5; DNA: TGTGCCAGCTCGGCGGAGTATAGCAATCAGCCCCAGCATTTT; CDR3: CASSAEYSNQPQHF
size: NA; D: TRBD2; V: TRBV18; length: 18; J: TRBJ2-1; DNA: TGTGCCAGCTCACCATTCGGAGCCCTTCGCGGGGGGAACAATGAGCAGTTCTTC; CDR3: CASSPFGALRGGNNEQFF
size: NA; D: NA; V: TRBV30; length: 13; J: TRBJ2-1; DNA: TGTGCCTGGAGTCGACTAGATTCCGCCGAGCAGTTCTTC; CDR3: CAWSRLDSAEQFF
size: NA; D: TRBD1; V: TRBV28; length: 15; J: TRBJ1-4; DNA: TGTGCCAGCAGTTTATACCGGGACAGTGGTGAAAAACTGTTTTTT; CDR3: CASSLYRDSGEKLFF
size: NA; D: TRBD1; V: TRBV7-2; length: 15; J: TRBJ1-1; DNA: TGTGCCAGCAGCACTCAGGGGGGAGGCAGCACTGAAGCTTTCTTT; CDR3: CASSTQGGGSTEAFF
size: NA; D: NA; V: TRBV7-9; length: 15; J: TRBJ1-5; DNA: TGTGCCAGCAGCTTGGGAGAATGGAGCAATCAGCCCCAGCATTTT; CDR3: CASSLGEWSNQPQHF
size: NA; D: NA; V: TRBV4-2; length: 19; J: TRBJ2-7; DNA: TGTGCCAGCAGCCTTGTCGGGGGGCGGGGAATCTCGAGCTCCTACGAGCAGTACTTC; CDR3: CASSLVGGRGISSSYEQYF
size: NA; D: TRBD2; V: TRBV30; length: 11; J: TRBJ2-7; DNA: TGTGCCTTAGCGGGAGGGAACGAGCAGTACTTC; CDR3: CALAGGNEQYF
size: NA; D: NA; V: TRBV28; length: 14; J: TRBJ2-7; DNA: TGTGCCAGCAGCCCGTTGGACAGCTCCTACGAGCAGTACTTC; CDR3: CASSPLDSSYEQYF
size: NA; D: NA; V: TRBV10-3; length: 14; J: TRBJ1-2; DNA: TGTGCCATCAGTGATTCCGTCAGGGCTGATGGCTACACCTTC; CDR3: CAISDSVRADGYTF
size: NA; D: TRBD1; V: TRBV2; length: 12; J: TRBJ1-5; DNA: TGTGCCAGCAGGGAACAGGGGCGGCCCCAGCATTTT; CDR3: CASREQGRPQHF
size: NA; D: NA; V: TRBV18; length: 18; J: TRBJ2-6; DNA: TGTGCCAGCTCACCACTCGGGACACATGGCTCTGGGGCCAACGTCCTGACTTTC; CDR3: CASSPLGTHGSGANVLTF
size: NA; D: TRBD1; V: TRBV6-6; length: 14; J: TRBJ1-1; DNA: TGTGCCAGCAGGGTCAAGGACAGGCGATCTGAAGCTTTCTTT; CDR3: CASRVKDRRSEAFF
size: NA; D: NA; V: TRBV28; length: 12; J: TRBJ1-2; DNA: TGTGCCAGCAGTCTCCAGAACTATGGCTACACCTTC; CDR3: CASSLQNYGYTF
size: NA; D: NA; V: TRBV11-3; length: 14; J: TRBJ2-3; DNA: TGTGCCAGCAGCTCCGGACTTAAGTCGGATACGCAGTATTTT; CDR3: CASSSGLKSDTQYF
size: few; D: TRBD2; V: TRBV6-4; length: 16; J: TRBJ2-1; DNA: TGTGCCAGCAGTGTTGCGAAGCGGGGAAAATACAATGAGCAGTTCTTC; CDR3: CASSVAKRGKYNEQFF
size: NA; D: NA; V: TRBV6-5; length: 15; J: TRBJ1-1; DNA: TGTGCCAGCAGTTACTCGTGGGGGGGGAACACTGAAGCTTTCTTT; CDR3: CASSYSWGGNTEAFF
size: NA; D: TRBD1; V: TRBV27; length: 17; J: TRBJ2-4; DNA: TGTGCCAGCAGCCGAGGGACAGGCGGCGGTGCCAAAAACATTCAGTACTTC; CDR3: CASSRGTGGGAKNIQYF
size: NA; D: NA; V: TRBV11-2; length: 15; J: TRBJ2-5; DNA: TGTGCCAGCAGCTTAATCGTGGGGGCCCAGGAGACCCAGTACTTC; CDR3: CASSLIVGAQETQYF
size: few; D: TRBD1; V: TRBV18; length: 14; J: TRBJ1-4; DNA: TGTGCCAGCTCCCAGGGGGCGACTAATGAAAAACTGTTTTTT; CDR3: CASSQGATNEKLFF
size: once; D: TRBD2; V: TRBV7-2; length: 16; J: TRBJ2-5; DNA: TGTGCCAGCAGCTTAAGCTTCCGGGGGGGCGGGGAGACCCAGTACTTC; CDR3: CASSLSFRGGGETQYF
size: few; D: NA; V: TRBV28; length: 15; J: TRBJ2-3; DNA: TGTGCCAGCAGTTTCTCCGGGTCTAGCACAGATACGCAGTATTTT; CDR3: CASSFSGSSTDTQYF
size: NA; D: TRBD1; V: TRBV5-1; length: 16; J: TRBJ2-3; DNA: TGCGCCAGCAGCAGACTTCCCGGGACAGGGCCAGATACGCAGTATTTT; CDR3: CASSRLPGTGPDTQYF
size: NA; D: NA; V: TRBV2; length: 14; J: TRBJ1-6; DNA: TGTGCCAGCAGTGAAGCCGGAGACAATTCACCCCTCCACTTT; CDR3: CASSEAGDNSPLHF
size: NA; D: NA; V: TRBV7-2; length: 15; J: TRBJ1-5; DNA: TGTGCCAGCACCTCCGGGTGGGGCAACAATCAGCCCCAGCATTTT; CDR3: CASTSGWGNNQPQHF
size: NA; D: NA; V: TRBV18; length: 13; J: TRBJ2-7; DNA: TGTGCCAGCTCACCCGGTAGCTCCTACGAGCAGTACTTC; CDR3: CASSPGSSYEQYF
size: once; D: NA; V: TRBV19; length: 12; J: TRBJ2-2; DNA: TGTGCCAGTAGTACGGGAACCGGGGAGCTGTTTTTT; CDR3: CASSTGTGELFF
size: few; D: TRBD1; V: TRBV7-6; length: 17; J: TRBJ1-1; DNA: TGTGCCAGCAGCTTAGGAAGACAGGGGCCGTTGAACACTGAAGCTTTCTTT; CDR3: CASSLGRQGPLNTEAFF
size: NA; D: TRBD1; V: TRBV7-9; length: 17; J: TRBJ1-2; DNA: TGTTCCAGCAGCACCTCCGGGACAGGGGCGTTTAACTATGGCTACACCTTC; CDR3: CSSSTSGTGAFNYGYTF
size: NA; D: NA; V: TRBV5-5; length: 15; J: TRBJ2-7; DNA: TGTGCCAGCAGCTCCACGAGGGAAGGGGGCTACGAGCAGTACTTC; CDR3: CASSSTREGGYEQYF